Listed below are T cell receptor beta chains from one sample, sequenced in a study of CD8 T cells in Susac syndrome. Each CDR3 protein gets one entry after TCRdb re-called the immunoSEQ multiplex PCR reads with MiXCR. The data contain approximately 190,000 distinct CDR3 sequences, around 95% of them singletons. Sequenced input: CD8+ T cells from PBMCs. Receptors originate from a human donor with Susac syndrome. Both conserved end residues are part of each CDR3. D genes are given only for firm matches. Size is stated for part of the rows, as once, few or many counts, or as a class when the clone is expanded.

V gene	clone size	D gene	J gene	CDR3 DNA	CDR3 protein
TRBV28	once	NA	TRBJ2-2	TGTGCCAGCAGTATCTCTAGAGACACCGGGGAGCTGTTTTTT	CASSISRDTGELFF
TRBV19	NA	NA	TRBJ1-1	TGTGCCAGTAGTAGAATAGACGAAGCTTTCTTT	CASSRIDEAFF
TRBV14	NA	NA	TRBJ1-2	TGTGCCAGCAGCCTCGCTGCCGGACATGCCATCGACTATGGCTACACCTTC	CASSLAAGHAIDYGYTF
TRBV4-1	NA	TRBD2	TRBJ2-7	TGCGCCAGCAGCCAAGACCTTAGCGGGCTCTCCTACGAGCAGTACTTC	CASSQDLSGLSYEQYF
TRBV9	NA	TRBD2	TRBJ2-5	TGTGCCAGCAGCGTAGTGAGCGGGGGGGCCGGAGAGACCCAGTACTTC	CASSVVSGGAGETQYF
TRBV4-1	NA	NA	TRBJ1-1	TGCGCCAGCAGCTTTCTCCCAGGGACCTCCGGCCCAATGAACACTGAAGCTTTCTTT	CASSFLPGTSGPMNTEAFF
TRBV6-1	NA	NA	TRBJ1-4	TGTGCCAGCACCTCCACGGGGGATGAAAAACTGTTTTTT	CASTSTGDEKLFF
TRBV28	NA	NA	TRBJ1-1	TGTGCCAGCAGCCACAGGGAAAGTAAAGCTTTCTTT	CASSHRESKAFF
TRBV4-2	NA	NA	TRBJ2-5	TGTGCCAGCAGCCAAACCCGGGACAACCAAGAGACCCAGTACTTC	CASSQTRDNQETQYF
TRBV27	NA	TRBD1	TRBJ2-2	TGTGCCAGCAGTGAACAGGGGGTGAGGGTCGGGGAGCTGTTTTTT	CASSEQGVRVGELFF
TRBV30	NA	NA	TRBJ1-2	TGTGCCTGGAGTGCTAGGATGAGGGGGAAGTATGGCTACACCTTC	CAWSARMRGKYGYTF
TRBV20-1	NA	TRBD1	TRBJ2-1	TGCAGTGCTAGAGAAGTCCGGGACAGCCTCAATGAGCAGTTCTTC	CSAREVRDSLNEQFF
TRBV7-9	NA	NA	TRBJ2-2	TGTGCCAGCAGCTTACTGGACTCTTTTGAAACCGGGGAGCTGTTTTTT	CASSLLDSFETGELFF
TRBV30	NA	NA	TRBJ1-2	TGTGCCTGGAGTCTAACAGAGGGACGGCCCTATGGCTACACCTTC	CAWSLTEGRPYGYTF
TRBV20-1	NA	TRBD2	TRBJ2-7	TGCAGTGCTAGAGAGCGGGGGGGCCACGAGCAGTACTTC	CSARERGGHEQYF
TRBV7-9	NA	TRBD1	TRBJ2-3	TGTGCCAGCAGCTTATACAGGGGAGAGGCAGATACGCAGTATTTT	CASSLYRGEADTQYF
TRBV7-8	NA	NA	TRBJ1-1	TGTGCCAGCAGCTTACCTCAGGGAGATAACACTGAAGCTTTCTTT	CASSLPQGDNTEAFF
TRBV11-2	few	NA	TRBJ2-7	TGTGCCAGCAACTCCTACGAGCAGTACTTC	CASNSYEQYF
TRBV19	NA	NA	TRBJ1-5	TGTGCCAGTGGGGAGGGAGACAATCAGCCCCAGCATTTT	CASGEGDNQPQHF
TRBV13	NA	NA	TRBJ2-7	TGTGCCAGCAGCACACACAGGGATTACGAGCAGTACTTC	CASSTHRDYEQYF
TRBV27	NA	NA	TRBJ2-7	TGTGCCAGCAGTTCCCAAGCGACCTACGAGCAGTACTTC	CASSSQATYEQYF
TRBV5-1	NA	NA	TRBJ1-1	TGCGCCAGCAGCCACCCTGGAACTGAAGCTTTCTTT	CASSHPGTEAFF
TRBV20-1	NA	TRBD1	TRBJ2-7	TGCAGTGCTAGACGACAGGGGGTCGAGCAGTACTTC	CSARRQGVEQYF
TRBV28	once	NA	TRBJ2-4	TGTGCCAGCAGCCCAGGGGGGTCGGCCAAAAACATTCAGTACTTC	CASSPGGSAKNIQYF
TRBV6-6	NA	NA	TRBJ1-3	TGTGCCAGCAGGGAGTTAGGAAACTCTGGAAACACCATATATTTT	CASRELGNSGNTIYF
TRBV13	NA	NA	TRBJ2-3	TGTGCCAGCAGCCTAACACGCAGCCTGACAGATACGCAGTATTTT	CASSLTRSLTDTQYF
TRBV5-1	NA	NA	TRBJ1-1	TGCGCCAGCAGCTTGCGGCTGGAAGCAGGCACTGAAGCTTTCTTT	CASSLRLEAGTEAFF
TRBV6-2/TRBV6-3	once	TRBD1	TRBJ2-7	TGTGCCAGCAGTTACTCACAGGGGGTCTACGAGCAGTACTTC	CASSYSQGVYEQYF
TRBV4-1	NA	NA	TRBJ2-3	TGCGCCAGCGCCACGTCAGGGGATCGGAGAGATACGCAGTATTTT	CASATSGDRRDTQYF
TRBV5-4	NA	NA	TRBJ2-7	TGTGCCAGCAGCTTGGGACACACAGGAATACCCTACGAGCAGTACTTC	CASSLGHTGIPYEQYF
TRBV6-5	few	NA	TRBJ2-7	TGTGCCAGCAGTCAGGGGGGTTACGAGCAGTACTTC	CASSQGGYEQYF
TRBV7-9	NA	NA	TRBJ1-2	TGTGCCAGCAGCACCTCAGGAGGAGCTAACTATGGCTACACCTTC	CASSTSGGANYGYTF
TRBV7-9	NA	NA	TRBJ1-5	TGTGCCAGCAGTTTGGGGCAGGGTAATCAGCCCCAGCATTTT	CASSLGQGNQPQHF
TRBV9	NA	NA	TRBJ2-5	TGTGCCAGCAGCGTAGGAGGAGGGACGGAGACCCAGTACTTC	CASSVGGGTETQYF
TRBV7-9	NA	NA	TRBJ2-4	TGTGCCAGCAGCAATACCTTCTATGACAGGGAGGTAAACATTCAGTACTTC	CASSNTFYDREVNIQYF
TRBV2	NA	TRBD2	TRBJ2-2	TGTGCCAGCAGGAGGGGGACTAGCGGGAGTTGGACCGGGGAGCTGTTTTTT	CASRRGTSGSWTGELFF
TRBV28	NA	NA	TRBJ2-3	TGTGCCAGCGGGGTAATGGGGGCGCAGTATTTT	CASGVMGAQYF
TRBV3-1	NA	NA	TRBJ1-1	TGTGCCAGCAGCCAAGTCGGGGCGAACACTGAAGCTTTCTTT	CASSQVGANTEAFF
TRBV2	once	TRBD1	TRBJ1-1	TGTGCCAGCAGCGAGGGGGCCGGCACTGAAGCTTTCTTT	CASSEGAGTEAFF
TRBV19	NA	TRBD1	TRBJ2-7	TGTGCCAGTAGTGATCCGGGACAGTATTACGAGCAGTACTTC	CASSDPGQYYEQYF
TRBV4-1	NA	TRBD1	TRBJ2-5	TGCGCCAGCAGCCCCGAGGACAGGGTCCAAGAGACCCAGTACTTC	CASSPEDRVQETQYF
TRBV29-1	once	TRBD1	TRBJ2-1	TGCAGCGTTGATCCAGGACAGGGGGTCTATGAGCAGTTCTTC	CSVDPGQGVYEQFF
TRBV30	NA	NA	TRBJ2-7	TGTGCCTGGAGTGTATCAGGGGACGAGCAGTACTTC	CAWSVSGDEQYF
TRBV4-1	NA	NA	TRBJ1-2	TGCGCCAGCAGCCAAGACAGGGAAGGCTATGGCTACACCTTC	CASSQDREGYGYTF
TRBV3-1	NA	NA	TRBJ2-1	TGTGCCAGCAGCCGAAGCCTTCAGGGGAGTTCGTACAATGAGCAGTTCTTC	CASSRSLQGSSYNEQFF
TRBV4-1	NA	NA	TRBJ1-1	TGCGCCAGCAGCCAAGAATCCCGAATGGGACGGCTCAACACTGAAGCTTTCTTT	CASSQESRMGRLNTEAFF
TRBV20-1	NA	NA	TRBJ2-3	TGCAGTGCTAGGCTTCCAGGGGCACAAACGCAGTATTTT	CSARLPGAQTQYF
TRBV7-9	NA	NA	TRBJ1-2	TGTGCCAGCAGCTTCGACACTTACTATGGCTACACCTTC	CASSFDTYYGYTF
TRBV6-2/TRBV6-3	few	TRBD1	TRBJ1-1	TGTGCCAGCAGCTCGGACAGGGATGAAGCTTTCTTT	CASSSDRDEAFF